Presented here are 30 T cell receptor beta chains from one specimen sequenced in a study of shared clonotypes between healthy human individuals. Generated by immunoSEQ multiplex PCR, the TCRdb table keeps only in-frame clones and is missing some. Of around 1.4 million clones in the sample, around 98.5% were seen once. Sequences were obtained from naive CD4+ T cells sorted from blood. As to subset: CD45RA+ positively selected. These receptors were obtained from a man aged 25-45 years in good health.

V gene TRBV15 combines with J gene TRBJ2-5; D is possibly TRBD2 (6 bases). CDR3 length equals 15 residues. Germline-derived CDR1 and CDR2 are LNHNV and YYDKDF (reference sequence). V lost 0 bases and J lost 5, with 13 bases in between. In DNA, the CDR3 is TGTGCCACCAGCAGAGACGCGGGACTTAGCGAGACCCAGTACTTC. Translating gives CATSRDAGLSETQYF.

The chain joins TRBV15 to TRBJ2-1, with D perhaps TRBD1 (5 bases). V lost 0 bases to trimming and J lost 9 bases, with 9 bases between them. The CDR3 extends over 13 amino acids. Germline-derived CDR1 and CDR2 are LNHNV and YYDKDF (reference sequence). This chain's CDR3 is CATSRDRATEQFF. CDR3 coding DNA: TGTGCCACCAGCAGAGACAGGGCCACTGAGCAGTTCTTC. The whole variable domain, remainder taken from reference TRBV15 and TRBJ2-1, is DAMVIQNPRYQVTQFGKPVTLSCSQTLNHNVMYWYQQKSSQAPKLLFHYYDKDFNNEADTPDNFQSRRPNTSFCFLDIRSPGLGDTAMYLCATSRDRATEQFFGPGTRLTVL.

The rearrangement joins TRBV27 to TRBJ2-3, with TRBD2 matching over 8 bases. Germline loops: CDR1 MNHEY, CDR2 SMNVEV (reference sequence). The trim removed 3 bases at V and 2 bases at J, leaving 4 bases unmatched. The CDR3 is 15 amino acids. CDR3: CASSFSGRDTDTQYF. In DNA form, the CDR3 reads TGTGCCAGCAGTTTCAGCGGGAGAGACACAGATACGCAGTATTTT.

V and J are TRBV9 and TRBJ2-1; no reliable D call. V was shortened by 2 bases and J by 8 bases, with 14 bases between the two germline ends. The germline gives CDR1 SGDLS, CDR2 YYNGEE. The CDR3 sequence is 14 residues long. CDR3 in DNA: TGTGCCAGCAGCGTGCTGAGTCTTTCGGATGAGCAGTTCTTC. Amino acids: CASSVLSLSDEQFF.

The chain employs TRBV19 and TRBJ2-2, with D hard to call. CDR1 and CDR2 from the germline V gene are LNHDA and SQIVND (reference sequence). Deletions cut 7 bases from V and 6 bases from J, with 9 bases between. The CDR3 sequence is 12 residues long. As DNA, the CDR3 is TGTGCCAGTAACTTTGCGTCCGGGGAGCTGTTTTTT. This codes for CASNFASGELFF.

This chain links TRBV5-1 with TRBJ1-4, with D unclear. The V and J ends lost 1 base and 4 bases respectively, with 11 bases between them. Germline loops: CDR1 SGHRS, CDR2 YFSETQ. The CDR3 totals 15 residues. The CDR3 protein is CASSLFDQDNEKLFF. CDR3 nucleotides: TGCGCCAGCAGCTTGTTCGACCAGGATAATGAAAAACTGTTTTTT. The whole variable domain, remainder taken from reference TRBV5-1 and TRBJ1-4, is KAGVTQTPRYLIKTRGQQVTLSCSPISGHRSVSWYQQTPGQGLQFLFEYFSETQRNKGNFPGRFSGRQFSNSRSEMNVSTLELGDSALYLCASSLFDQDNEKLFFGSGTQLSVL.

This sequence joins TRBV13 and TRBJ2-7; 8 nucleotides line up with TRBD2. CDR1 and CDR2 from the germline V gene are PRHDT and FYEKMQ (reference sequence). CDR3 size: 15 residues. Trimming took 5 bases from V and 4 from J; bases not matched to a gene: 10. The CDR3 region has the DNA TGTGCCAGCAGCCCGCCGGGACTAGGGGCATACGAGCAGTACTTC. It is translated as CASSPPGLGAYEQYF.

The genes are TRBV18 and TRBJ1-2, with 7 bases that match TRBD1. Trimming cost V 3 bases and J 8 bases; bases outside gene matches: 6. The germline V gene has CDR1 KGHSH and CDR2 LQKENI. The CDR3 extends over 13 amino acids. CDR3 protein: CASSPEFRGGYTF. DNA for the CDR3: TGTGCCAGCTCACCCGAATTCAGGGGGGGCTACACCTTC. Full variable domain (outside the CDR3, taken from reference TRBV18 and TRBJ1-2): NAGVMQNPRHLVRRRGQEARLRCSPMKGHSHVYWYRQLPEEGLKFMVYLQKENIIDESGMPKERFSAEFPKEGPSILRIQQVVRGDSAAYFCASSPEFRGGYTFGSGTRLTVV.

The V gene is TRBV11-2, the J gene TRBJ2-5; no firm D call. Trimming left V 1 base short and J 5 bases short, with 11 bases between. The CDR3 has 14 amino acids. CDR1 and CDR2 (germline): SGHAT, FQNNGV. The CDR3 region has the DNA TGTGCCAGCAGCTTAGTGGGTGGGCTGGAGACCCAGTACTTC. Translating it yields CASSLVGGLETQYF.

A remark on this clone: The same CDR3 arises from other DNA sequences in this sample as well. The chain combines TRBV11-2 with TRBJ1-3, with D unresolved. The V gene lost 0 bases and the J gene lost 4 bases, with 4 bases spanning the gap. Looked up from germline, CDR1 is SGHAT and CDR2 is FQNNGV. CDR3 length equals 13 residues. The CDR3 DNA reads as TGTGCCAGCAGCTTAGAGACGGGAAACACCATATATTTT. Its translation: CASSLETGNTIYF. The full variable domain, rest sourced from reference TRBV11-2 and TRBJ1-3, is EAGVAQSPRYKIIEKRQSVAFWCNPISGHATLYWYQQILGQGPKLLIQFQNNGVVDDSQLPKDRFSAERLKGVDSTLKIQPAKLEDSAVYLCASSLETGNTIYFGEGSWLTVV.

The chain recombines TRBV9 with TRBJ2-2; 8 bases agree with TRBD1. Unmatched junction bases numbered 8, after V lost 0 bases and J lost 7 bases. The CDR3 runs to 16 residues. The V gene's germline CDR1 is SGDLS and CDR2 YYNGEE. CDR3 DNA: TGTGCCAGCAGCGTAGCTATGCAGGGGGCGAACGGGGAGCTGTTTTTT. This codes for CASSVAMQGANGELFF. Together with reference TRBV9 and TRBJ2-2, the CDR3 gives the full variable domain: DSGVTQTPKHLITATGQRVTLRCSPRSGDLSVYWYQQSLDQGLQFLIQYYNGEERAKGNILERFSAQQFPDLHSELNLSSLELGDSALYFCASSVAMQGANGELFFGEGSRLTVL.

In the case of this clone: This sample also contains other DNA sequences that code for the same CDR3. This rearrangement joins TRBV28 to TRBJ1-5, with D maybe TRBD1 (5 bases). The CDR3 runs 12 residues. With 4 bases removed from V and 6 bases from J, the gap between germline ends came to 7 bases. CDR1 is MDHEN and CDR2 is SYDVKM in the germline V gene. The CDR3 DNA is TGTGCCAGCAGTTCGGGGGGTCAGCCCCAGCATTTT. This codes for CASSSGGQPQHF. Based on the CDR3 plus reference TRBV28 and TRBJ1-5, the full variable domain is DVKVTQSSRYLVKRTGEKVFLECVQDMDHENMFWYRQDPGLGLRLIYFSYDVKMKEKGDIPEGYSVSREKKERFSLILESASTNQTSMYLCASSSGGQPQHFGDGTRLSIL.

The chain is built from TRBV5-1 and TRBJ2-7, with D perhaps TRBD1 or TRBD2 (6 bases each). The V end lost 3 bases, the J end lost 7 bases, and 26 bases lay between the germline ends. CDR1 and CDR2 from the germline V gene are SGHRS and YFSETQ. This CDR3 contains 17 residues. CDR3 nucleotides: TGCGCCAGCAGCTACGAGAGGGCAGGGGCGGCCGCGGGGGAGCAGTACTTC. This encodes CASSYERAGAAAGEQYF.

V and J are TRBV6-5 and TRBJ2-3, with D hard to call. Germline V CDR1 and CDR2: MNHEY, SVGAGI. This CDR3 is built from 13 residues. V gave up 4 bases and J gave up 2 bases, with 7 bases separating them. The CDR3, as DNA: TGTGCCAGCAGTTTGGAGTACACAGATACGCAGTATTTT. Translating it yields CASSLEYTDTQYF.

This chain uses TRBV5-1 with TRBJ1-4; D not certain. Germline V gene data show CDR1 as SGHRS and CDR2 as YFSETQ. The CDR3 has 11 amino acids. V lost 3 bases to trimming and J lost 10 bases, with 7 bases between them. The CDR3: CASSSGGKLFF. Here the CDR3 DNA reads TGCGCCAGCAGCTCCGGTGGAAAACTGTTTTTT.

Of note for this clone: The same CDR3 arises from other DNA sequences in this sample as well. The V and J genes are TRBV30 and TRBJ2-7; TRBD2 might be the D (6 bases). V lost 4 bases to trimming and J lost 4 bases, with 8 bases between them. Germline V CDR1 and CDR2: GTSNPN, SVGIG (reference sequence). The CDR3 is 11 residues long. The CDR3 protein is CAWTRGYEQYF. The CDR3 DNA follows: TGTGCCTGGACACGGGGGTACGAGCAGTACTTC.

The chain combines TRBV28 with TRBJ1-1; D gene ambiguous. V lost 5 bases to trimming and J lost 5 bases, with 15 bases between them. This CDR3 spans 14 amino acids. Germline CDR1 MDHEN, CDR2 SYDVKM. CDR3 DNA sequence: TGTGCCAGCAGTCTCAGCTCCCTGGGGACTGAAGCTTTCTTT. Amino acid sequence: CASSLSSLGTEAFF. Drawing the rest from reference TRBV28 and TRBJ1-1, the complete variable domain is DVKVTQSSRYLVKRTGEKVFLECVQDMDHENMFWYRQDPGLGLRLIYFSYDVKMKEKGDIPEGYSVSREKKERFSLILESASTNQTSMYLCASSLSSLGTEAFFGQGTRLTVV.

The rearrangement links TRBV9 to TRBJ1-2, with D perhaps matching TRBD1 (5 bases). Trimming removed 3 bases at V and 2 bases at J, with 11 bases between. CDR3 length equals 14 residues. Per the germline V gene, CDR1 is SGDLS and CDR2 is YYNGEE. This CDR3 is CASSGVRQNYGYTF. CDR3 DNA sequence: TGTGCCAGCAGCGGAGTTCGACAGAACTATGGCTACACCTTC.

The chain joins TRBV18 to TRBJ2-7; the match to TRBD2 covers 13 bases. CDR3 length: 15 amino acids. V was clipped by 1 base and J by 6 bases; unmatched bases: 3. Germline values: CDR1 KGHSH, CDR2 LQKENI. The CDR3, as DNA: TGTGCCAGCTCACCACAAGGACTAGCGGGAGCCGAGCAGTACTTC. Translation gives CASSPQGLAGAEQYF.

A remark on this clone: Different DNA sequences within this sample yield the same CDR3. This chain joins TRBV27 and TRBJ2-7; perhaps TRBD2 as D (5 bases). Germline CDR1 MNHEY, CDR2 SMNVEV (reference sequence). Trimming stripped 3 bases from V and 1 base from J, with 7 bases between. CDR3 length: 13 residues. The CDR3 region is CASSLSGSYEQYF. CDR3 sequence (DNA): TGTGCCAGCAGTTTGTCGGGATCCTACGAGCAGTACTTC.

The DNA for the CDR3 is TGTGCCAGCACCACCGGGGCTTTCTATGGCTACACCTTC. Amino acids: CASTTGAFYGYTF. The chain uses TRBV6-1 and TRBJ1-2; tentative D call: TRBD1 (5 bases). The germline V and J ends were trimmed by 7 bases and 4 bases, with 13 bases remaining between them. Germline loops: CDR1 MNHNS, CDR2 SASEGT. The CDR3 spans 13 residues.

The chain is built from TRBV2 and TRBJ2-5, with 7 bases that match TRBD2. This CDR3 contains 11 residues. Germline-derived CDR1 and CDR2 are SNHLY and FYNNEI. With 4 bases clipped from V and 9 bases from J, the junction kept 2 bases outside the gene matches. The CDR3 region has the DNA TGTGCCAGCAGTGGGACTAGGGCCCAGTACTTC. The encoded protein is CASSGTRAQYF.

The rearrangement uses TRBV29-1 and TRBJ2-7; TRBD1 is a possible D gene (6 bases). Between the trimmed V and J ends, which lost 4 bases and 0 bases, there was a span of 10 bases. Looked up from germline, CDR1 is SQVTM and CDR2 is ANQGSEA. The CDR3 is 13 residues long. The CDR3 DNA reads TGCAGCGTTGGGACAGTCGTCTCCTACGAGCAGTACTTC. It is translated as CSVGTVVSYEQYF.

V usage is TRBV7-8 and J usage is TRBJ2-7; D may be TRBD1 or TRBD2 (6 bases each). V was shortened by 5 bases and J by 6 bases, with 23 bases between the two germline ends. The CDR3 spans 16 residues. Germline V gene data show CDR1 as SGHVS and CDR2 as FQNEAQ. As DNA, the CDR3 is TGTGCCAGCAGCCCCCCAACCGGAACAGGGAGGATCGAGCAGTACTTC. Translated: CASSPPTGTGRIEQYF.

The V gene is TRBV27, the J gene TRBJ2-7, with 10 bases matching TRBD1. V was clipped by 2 bases and J by 6 bases; unmatched bases: 4. The CDR3 is 14 residues long. From germline, CDR1 is MNHEY and CDR2 SMNVEV (reference sequence). In DNA form, the CDR3 reads TGTGCCAGCAGTTTAACCGGACAGGGGGGCGAGCAGTACTTC. Protein: CASSLTGQGGEQYF.

The V and J genes are TRBV6-1 and TRBJ2-3, with TRBD2 matching over 8 bases. Losses at the gene ends were 5 bases for V and 4 bases for J; bases not matched to a gene: 2. From germline, CDR1 is MNHNS and CDR2 SASEGT. The CDR3 consists of 13 residues. This chain's CDR3 is CASSKREPDTQYF. The CDR3 DNA reads as TGTGCCAGCAGTAAGCGGGAGCCAGATACGCAGTATTTT.

Notes on this clone: A junction end diverges from the germline sequence, so it may reflect a read error. The gene calls are TRBV5-6 and TRBJ2-3, with D tentatively TRBD2 (6 bases). CDR1 and CDR2 from the germline V gene are SGHDT and YYEEEE. The CDR3 is 15 amino acids. The CDR3: CASTLAVGGADTQYF. CDR3 coding DNA: TGTGCCAGCACCTTGGCGGTTGGCGGGGCAGATACGCAGTATTTT. Drawing the rest from reference TRBV5-6 and TRBJ2-3, the complete variable domain is DAGVTQSPTHLIKTRGQQVTLRCSPKSGHDTVSWYQQALGQGPQFIFQYYEEEERQRGNFPDRFSGHQFPNYSSELNVNALLLGDSALYLCASTLAVGGADTQYFGPGTRLTVL.

The rearrangement links TRBV15 to TRBJ1-1; TRBD1 aligns across 7 bases. Germline values: CDR1 LNHNV, CDR2 YYDKDF (reference sequence). The CDR3 sequence is 14 residues long. V lost 7 bases and J lost 0; bases outside the gene matches: 5. The DNA of the CDR3 is TGTGCCACCAACTCTGACAGGGTGAACACTGAAGCTTTCTTT. Amino acid sequence: CATNSDRVNTEAFF.

The chain links TRBV28 to TRBJ2-6; D remains unclear. Germline assignment: CDR1 MDHEN and CDR2 SYDVKM. Trimming removed 3 bases from V and 0 bases from J, with 9 bases in between. This CDR3 is built from 16 residues. The chain's CDR3 is CASSFAASSGANVLTF. The DNA for the CDR3 is TGTGCCAGCAGTTTTGCAGCAAGCTCTGGGGCCAACGTCCTGACTTTC. The complete variable domain, with remaining parts taken from reference TRBV28 and TRBJ2-6, reads DVKVTQSSRYLVKRTGEKVFLECVQDMDHENMFWYRQDPGLGLRLIYFSYDVKMKEKGDIPEGYSVSREKKERFSLILESASTNQTSMYLCASSFAASSGANVLTFGAGSRLTVL.

The V call is TRBV5-1, the J call TRBJ1-1, with a tentative D call TRBD1 (6 bases). Looked up from germline, CDR1 is SGHRS and CDR2 is YFSETQ. Trimming cost V 4 bases and J 1 base, with 14 bases left between them. This CDR3 spans 15 amino acids. The CDR3 loop is CASSPDRSENTEAFF. The CDR3 DNA is TGCGCCAGCAGCCCCGACAGGAGCGAGAACACTGAAGCTTTCTTT.